Below, 15 T cell receptor beta chains from the same sample are listed, as sequenced in a study of beta chain features in type 1 diabetes. The investigators reverse transcribed all of the isolated RNA, so they sequenced expressed TCRB transcripts. Repertoires were generated with immunoSEQ multiplex PCR, while TCRdb's copy carries only in-frame clones and drops some. The sample shows over 700,000 clones, roughly 15% of them seen only once. The specimen sequenced was naive CD4+ T cells from blood. These receptors were obtained from a young woman in good health.

To note about this clone: At the DNA level, this CDR3 is encoded by other sequences in the same sample as well. The genes are TRBV5-6 and TRBJ1-5, with D possibly TRBD1 on 5 matching bases. There are 14 residues in the CDR3. CDR1 SGHDT and CDR2 YYEEEE come from the germline V gene. The V gene lost 0 bases and the J gene lost 3 bases, with 7 bases spanning the gap. CDR3 sequence reads: CASSLAGNNQPQHF. In DNA, the CDR3 is TGTGCCAGCAGCTTGGCAGGGAACAATCAGCCCCAGCATTTT.

The V call is TRBV15, the J call TRBJ1-1; 7 bases map to TRBD1. The CDR3 is made up of 15 amino acids. Unmatched junction bases numbered 11, after V lost 5 bases and J lost 5 bases. Germline V CDR1 and CDR2: LNHNV, YYDKDF (reference sequence). The CDR3 region is CATSSDRVRFTEAFF. As DNA, the CDR3 is TGTGCCACCAGCTCCGACAGGGTAAGGTTTACTGAAGCTTTCTTT.

This clone was observed a handful of times. The chain employs TRBV7-2 and TRBJ1-5; 7 positions match TRBD1. Unmatched junction bases numbered 10, after V lost 4 bases and J lost 10 bases. Per germline, CDR1 SGHTA and CDR2 FQGNSA. The CDR3 spans 14 residues. This chain's CDR3 is CASSSGQPYGPQHF. In nucleotides, the CDR3 is TGTGCCAGCAGCTCGGGACAGCCCTACGGACCCCAGCATTTT. The whole variable domain, remainder taken from reference TRBV7-2 and TRBJ1-5, is GAGVSQSPSNKVTEKGKDVELRCDPISGHTALYWYRQSLGQGLEFLIYFQGNSAPDKSGLPSDRFSAERTGGSVSTLTIQRTQQEDSAVYLCASSSGQPYGPQHFGDGTRLSIL.

The rearrangement joins TRBV28 to TRBJ2-1; D might be TRBD1 (5 bases). The germline V gene encodes CDR1 MDHEN and CDR2 SYDVKM. The V end lost 7 bases, the J end lost 8 bases, and 9 bases lay between the germline ends. The CDR3 length is 11 residues. The CDR3 DNA reads TGTGCCAGCACAGGGTACCATGAGCAGTTCTTC. Translating gives CASTGYHEQFF.

Here the CDR3 reads CASSRRTSGETQYF. CDR3 in DNA: TGCGCCAGCAGCCGTAGGACTAGCGGGGAGACCCAGTACTTC. This sequence joins TRBV5-1 and TRBJ2-5, with 11 nucleotides matching TRBD2. In germline, CDR1 is SGHRS, CDR2 YFSETQ. The V gene end was trimmed by 4 bases and the J gene end by 5 bases; junction bases not matched to a gene: 4. This CDR3 is 14 amino acids long.

V is TRBV4-2 and J is TRBJ2-1; the D call may be TRBD1 or TRBD2 (5 bases each). The CDR3 consists of 16 residues. Per the germline V gene, CDR1 is LGHNA and CDR2 is YNFKEQ. The V end was cut by 1 base, the J end by 6 bases, with 16 bases between. CDR3 DNA: TGTGCCAGCAGCCAAGCCCCTGGGGACCTCAGCAATGAGCAGTTCTTC. Translated: CASSQAPGDLSNEQFF.

The chain is built from TRBV4-3 and TRBJ2-1, with 7 bases aligning to TRBD2. CDR3 length: 14 residues. Germline lookup yields CDR1 LGHNA and CDR2 YSLEER. V lost 0 bases to trimming and J lost 10 bases; unmatched junction nucleotides: 6. CDR3 bases: TGCGCCAGCAGCCAAGATGGACTAGGGCGGGAGCAGTTCTTC. Translation: CASSQDGLGREQFF.

The chain uses TRBV6-5 and TRBJ2-1, with D possibly matching TRBD1 (7 bases). The CDR3 runs 12 residues. The germline V gene encodes CDR1 MNHEY and CDR2 SVGAGI. Trimming pared 2 bases from V and 10 bases from J, leaving 9 bases between. The CDR3 loop is CASSYQGGEQFF. Written as DNA, the CDR3 is TGTGCCAGCAGTTACCAGGGGGGCGAGCAGTTCTTC.

This clone has just a few counts. The rearrangement uses TRBV5-1 and TRBJ2-7; TRBD1 agrees at 10 bases. V trimming: 0 bases; J trimming: 6 bases; junction bases outside the gene matches: 6. Germline V gene data show CDR1 as SGHRS and CDR2 as YFSETQ. This CDR3 has 15 amino acids. The DNA for the CDR3 is TGCGCCAGCAGCTTGGCCGGGACAGGGGTGCGCGAGCAGTACTTC. Protein sequence: CASSLAGTGVREQYF. Looking up the rest from reference TRBV5-1 and TRBJ2-7 gives the full variable domain: KAGVTQTPRYLIKTRGQQVTLSCSPISGHRSVSWYQQTPGQGLQFLFEYFSETQRNKGNFPGRFSGRQFSNSRSEMNVSTLELGDSALYLCASSLAGTGVREQYFGPGTRLTVT.

The rearrangement links TRBV19 to TRBJ2-5; a possible D gene is TRBD2 (6 bases). The germline gives CDR1 LNHDA, CDR2 SQIVND (reference sequence). The CDR3 consists of 16 residues. V was trimmed by 1 base and J by 1 base, leaving 13 bases between them. CDR3: CASSIVMGAGQETQYF. The CDR3 region has the DNA TGTGCCAGTAGTATAGTGATGGGAGCGGGCCAAGAGACCCAGTACTTC.

This clone was counted a few times. V gene TRBV4-2 combines with J gene TRBJ1-1, with TRBD1 matching over 7 bases. The CDR3 has 16 amino acids. The ends lost 1 base at V and 1 base at J; junction bases unmatched: 6. The germline CDR1 and CDR2 sequences are LGHNA and YNFKEQ. CDR3 DNA sequence: TGTGCCAGCAGCCAAGGGGCGGGGACAGCGAACACTGAAGCTTTCTTT. It encodes CASSQGAGTANTEAFF.

This clone was found a few times. The chain combines TRBV25-1 with TRBJ2-1; D not certain. Germline V gene sequence: CDR1 MGHDK, CDR2 SYGVNS. The CDR3 loop spans 15 amino acids. V lost 6 bases to trimming and J lost 7 bases, with 19 bases between them. The CDR3 reads CASSKNIDRDNEQFF. The CDR3 nucleotides read TGTGCCAGCAGCAAGAATATAGACCGCGATAATGAGCAGTTCTTC.

CDR3: CASRDRPQGTGELFF. As DNA, the CDR3 is TGTGCCAGCAGGGACAGGCCCCAGGGTACCGGGGAGCTGTTTTTT. This chain uses TRBV6-5 with TRBJ2-2, with TRBD1 identical over 7 bases. V dropped 6 bases and J dropped 5; count of bases not matched to a gene: 9. This CDR3 contains 15 residues. CDR1 and CDR2 from the germline V gene are MNHEY and SVGAGI.

CDR3 protein: CASSQRFGLAGGLDTQYF. CDR3 coding DNA: TGCGCCAGCAGCCAACGTTTCGGACTAGCGGGAGGCTTAGATACGCAGTATTTT. The chain is built from TRBV4-3 and TRBJ2-3; 14 nucleotides match TRBD2. J gave up 5 bases and V 2 bases, and 9 bases lay outside the gene matches. The germline CDR1 and CDR2 sequences are LGHNA and YSLEER. The CDR3 covers 18 residues.

This chain connects TRBV4-2 to TRBJ1-1, with D possibly TRBD1 on 6 matching bases. The germline V gene has CDR1 LGHNA and CDR2 YNFKEQ. The CDR3 covers 16 residues. V lost 4 bases and J 8 bases, leaving 23 bases between the germline ends. The chain's CDR3 is CASSLGAQGEVQEAFF. The CDR3 bases are TGTGCCAGCAGCCTGGGGGCACAGGGCGAGGTACAGGAAGCTTTCTTT.